Included here is one T cell receptor (beta chain) sequence, with context. Its specificity is not known. The V gene end was trimmed by 5 bases and the J gene end by 5 bases; junction bases not matched to a gene: 17. Germline loops: CDR1 LNHDA, CDR2 SQIVND (reference sequence). The CDR3 loop spans 17 amino acids. TCRdb re-analysed the 5' RACE reads in MiXCR, keeping a single row per CDR3 protein. The table has fewer than 250,000 distinct CDR3 sequences, 27% seen once. This record comes from a study of T-cell memory formation after mild COVID-19. The study, taken as a whole, reports: Second-wave clones reaching peak frequency on day 37 lacked confirmed SARS-CoV-2 specificity.

This TCR was sampled from an adult woman who had mild COVID-19 (a few samples of this study predate the infection). Cell type and time point are not known. Sequencing used PBMCs or a T cell subset sorted from them (not recorded which). V and J are TRBV19 and TRBJ1-1; 7 bases agree with TRBD1. The CDR3 DNA is TGTGCCAGTAGTTTCCCAGCCCGGACAGGTGGAGGGACTGAAGCTTTCTTT. This sequence encodes CASSFPARTGGGTEAFF.